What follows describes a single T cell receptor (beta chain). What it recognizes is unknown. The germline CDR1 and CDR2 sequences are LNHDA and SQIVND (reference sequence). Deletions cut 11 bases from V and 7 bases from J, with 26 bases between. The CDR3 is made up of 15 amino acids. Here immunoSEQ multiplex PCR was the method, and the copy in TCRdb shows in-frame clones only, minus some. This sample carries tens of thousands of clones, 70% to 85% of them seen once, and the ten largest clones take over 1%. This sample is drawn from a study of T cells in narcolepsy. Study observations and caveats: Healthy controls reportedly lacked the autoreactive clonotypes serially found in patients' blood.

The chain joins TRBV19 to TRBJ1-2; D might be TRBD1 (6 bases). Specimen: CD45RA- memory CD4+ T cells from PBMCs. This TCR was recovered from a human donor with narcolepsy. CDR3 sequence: CASAVEGTGLSGYTF. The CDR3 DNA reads TGTGCCTCCGCAGTCGAGGGAACAGGGTTGAGTGGCTACACCTTC.